This T cell receptor (beta chain) was profiled in a study of shared T cell receptors in the human thymus. The CDR3 has 15 residues. V gave up 1 base and J gave up 5 bases, with 12 bases separating them. The V gene's germline CDR1 is SEHNR and CDR2 FQNEAQ (reference sequence). Using immunoSEQ multiplex PCR, the repertoire was profiled, and TCRdb retains in-frame clones only, with some absent. The profile shows about 660,000 clones, roughly 86% of them singletons. The data also belong to a second study, concerning human thymus T cells. That investigation notes: Resections obtained during corrective heart surgery supplied the thymus tissue. Thymic and blood repertoires appeared to display a bias in their usage of V and J genes. Thymic repertoires of unrelated individuals were reported in related research to overlap highly.

The TCR was taken from a boy under two years old with a congenital heart defect. V and J are TRBV7-9 and TRBJ1-5, with D perhaps matching TRBD1 (6 bases). The sequencing sample was made of thymocytes. CDR3 bases: TGTGCCAGCAGCTTAGGGGGGCTTTACGATCAGCCCCAGCATTTT. This codes for CASSLGGLYDQPQHF.